The source of this T cell receptor (beta chain) is a study of OX40 agonist ivuxolimab in advanced cancers. Study details: Patients were infused with ivuxolimab every 2 weeks at 0.01 to 10 mg/kg. Participants averaged approximately 60 years of age (range roughly 23 to 90) and were around 83% male.

Measured with immunoSEQ multiplex PCR; TCRdb has only the in-frame clones, and not every one. The table includes some 57,000 clones, about nine tenths detected once. This clone was recorded once. No antigen is known for it. V lost 2 bases to trimming and J lost 1 base, with 9 bases between them. The CDR3 length is 15 residues. CDR1 LNHNV and CDR2 YYDKDF come from the germline V gene (reference sequence). The study, taken as a whole, reports: Averaged across samples, CD8+ T cells carried more expanded clones than CD4+ did.

This sequence joins TRBV15 and TRBJ1-5; possible D gene TRBD1, 6 bases. The specimen comprised CD4+ or CD8+ T cells sorted from blood, sampled in a trial of the OX40 agonist ivuxolimab. The receptor was isolated from an adult with an advanced solid tumor such as melanoma, head and neck, liver or kidney cancer. The CDR3 reads CATSRTQGSNQPQHF. In nucleotides, the CDR3 is TGTGCCACCAGCAGAACGCAGGGGAGCAATCAGCCCCAGCATTTT.